This T cell receptor beta chain stems from a study of shared clonotypes between healthy human individuals. Whole-study findings and limits: Clonotype sharing among donors was thought likely to change with sequencing depth. Naive subsets generally exceeded memory subsets in estimated richness.

Naive CD8 cells were CD45RO-negative, positively selected for CCR7, excluding terminally differentiated effector memory CD45RA+ cells. Those who donated were healthy HIV-negative adults, with no recent acute infections or vaccinations reported. Between the trimmed V and J ends, which lost 0 bases and 3 bases, there was a span of 6 bases. This CDR3 comprises 13 residues. Per the germline V gene, CDR1 is MNHEY and CDR2 is SMNVEV (reference sequence). Concerning this clone: Its matching antigen is unknown. The same CDR3 is also encoded by other DNA sequences in this sample.

An assay was performed, and its level was deep. TCRdb's copy holds only in-frame clones and misses some; the assay was immunoSEQ multiplex PCR. Of about 1,800,000 clones detected, just under 95% appear once; the ten largest clones hold 1% to 1.5%. What was sequenced was naive CD8+ T cells sorted from blood. The clonotype was recovered from a man in his late teens or twenties in good health. V gene TRBV27 combines with J gene TRBJ2-7; a weak D match, TRBD1 (6 bases). For the CDR3, the DNA is TGTGCCAGCAGTTTATCGGACAGCTACGAGCAGTACTTC. Its protein product is CASSLSDSYEQYF.